These 21 T cell receptor beta chains were sequenced from one sample in a study of cytomegalovirus exposure and HLA in healthy donors. PCR involved 60 Vbeta and 13 Jbeta primers. Generated by immunoSEQ multiplex PCR, the TCRdb table keeps only in-frame clones and is missing some. The repertoire holds some 130,000 clones, with over 70% as singletons. Specimen: PBMCs. Every receptor here comes from a man under 40 in good health and CMV-seronegative.

The rearrangement joins TRBV5-1 to TRBJ1-1; 12 nucleotides agree with TRBD1. The V gene end was trimmed by 4 bases and the J gene end by 3 bases; junction bases not matched to a gene: 4. Germline CDR1 SGHRS, CDR2 YFSETQ. The CDR3 consists of 15 residues. The CDR3 sequence is CASSPWDRGHTEAFF. DNA of the CDR3: TGCGCCAGCAGCCCCTGGGACAGGGGGCACACTGAAGCTTTCTTT. Variable domain in full (rest from reference TRBV5-1 and TRBJ1-1): KAGVTQTPRYLIKTRGQQVTLSCSPISGHRSVSWYQQTPGQGLQFLFEYFSETQRNKGNFPGRFSGRQFSNSRSEMNVSTLELGDSALYLCASSPWDRGHTEAFFGQGTRLTVV.

This chain uses TRBV9 with TRBJ2-5, with 10 bases that match TRBD2. J gave up 11 bases and V 3 bases, and 16 bases lay outside the gene matches. Germline values: CDR1 SGDLS, CDR2 YYNGEE. The CDR3 sequence is 16 residues long. The CDR3 DNA reads TGTGCCAGCAGCGAGGGATTAGCGGGAGGTTTGGGGGAGCAGTACTTC. This encodes CASSEGLAGGLGEQYF. The entire variable domain, with the rest obtained from reference TRBV9 and TRBJ2-5, is as follows: DSGVTQTPKHLITATGQRVTLRCSPRSGDLSVYWYQQSLDQGLQFLIQYYNGEERAKGNILERFSAQQFPDLHSELNLSSLELGDSALYFCASSEGLAGGLGEQYFGPGTRLLVL.

The count of this clone is one. V usage is TRBV6-1 and J usage is TRBJ1-1, with D possibly matching TRBD1 (5 bases). The V gene lost 5 bases and the J gene lost 1 base, with 11 bases spanning the gap. There are 14 residues in the CDR3. The germline gives CDR1 MNHNS, CDR2 SASEGT. CDR3 in DNA: TGTGCCAGCAGTTTACACAGGAAGAACACTGAAGCTTTCTTT. It yields the protein CASSLHRKNTEAFF.

The genes are TRBV2 and TRBJ1-5; 9 bases line up with TRBD1. CDR1 and CDR2 from the germline V gene are SNHLY and FYNNEI. V dropped 6 bases and J dropped 7; count of bases not matched to a gene: 13. CDR3 length equals 16 residues. DNA for the CDR3: TGTGCCAGCAGAGAGGGGACAGGGAGTACGGGACAGCCCCAGCATTTT. Residues: CASREGTGSTGQPQHF.

The gene calls are TRBV19 and TRBJ2-1, with 8 bases fitting TRBD1. Losses at the gene ends were 3 bases for V and 7 bases for J; bases not matched to a gene: 5. The germline CDR1 and CDR2 sequences are LNHDA and SQIVND (reference sequence). CDR3 length: 14 residues. CDR3 DNA: TGTGCCAGTAGTATCCGGGACAGGTTTAATGAGCAGTTCTTC. Its protein is CASSIRDRFNEQFF.

V and J are TRBV7-9 and TRBJ2-5; 8 nucleotides agree with TRBD2. Per germline, CDR1 SEHNR and CDR2 FQNEAQ (reference sequence). The CDR3 extends over 13 amino acids. J lost 4 bases, V lost 3 bases, and 1 base had no gene match. This CDR3 is CASSFAGGETQYF. The DNA of the CDR3 is TGTGCCAGCAGCTTCGCGGGAGGAGAGACCCAGTACTTC.

This clone appeared many times. The V and J genes are TRBV6-1 and TRBJ2-7, with TRBD1 identical over 9 bases. Germline CDR1 and CDR2: MNHNS and SASEGT. The trim removed 5 bases at V and 7 bases at J, leaving 9 bases unmatched. The CDR3 consists of 14 residues. The CDR3 spells CASSTGGQGIEQYF. CDR3 DNA: TGTGCCAGCAGTACGGGGGGACAGGGAATTGAGCAGTACTTC.

The chain is built from TRBV19 and TRBJ1-2, with 7 bases fitting TRBD1. This CDR3 has 14 residues. V shed 4 bases, J shed 8 bases, and the junction held 10 bases outside the gene matches. Germline CDR1 LNHDA, CDR2 SQIVND (reference sequence). CDR3 loop: CASSSLQGIKGYTF. CDR3 DNA: TGTGCCAGTAGTAGCCTACAGGGGATCAAAGGCTACACCTTC.

The V call is TRBV28, the J call TRBJ2-1; 8 bases line up with TRBD2. Trimming removed 5 bases from V and 0 bases from J; junction bases left unmatched: 6. Germline loops: CDR1 MDHEN, CDR2 SYDVKM. CDR3 size: 16 residues. For the CDR3, the DNA is TGTGCCAGCAGTCCTCTGGCGGGAGGCTCCTACAATGAGCAGTTCTTC. It translates to CASSPLAGGSYNEQFF.

The sample holds a few counts of this clone. The gene calls are TRBV7-9 and TRBJ1-4; D not resolved. With 1 base removed from V and 2 bases from J, the gap between germline ends came to 8 bases. The germline gives CDR1 SEHNR, CDR2 FQNEAQ (reference sequence). The CDR3 runs 15 residues. This CDR3 reads CASSLVGRTNEKLFF. CDR3 nucleotide sequence: TGTGCCAGCAGCTTAGTAGGGAGGACTAATGAAAAACTGTTTTTT. Complete variable domain (other parts from reference TRBV7-9 and TRBJ1-4): DTGVSQNPRHKITKRGQNVTFRCDPISEHNRLYWYRQTLGQGPEFLTYFQNEAQLEKSRLLSDRFSAERPKGSFSTLEIQRTEQGDSAMYLCASSLVGRTNEKLFFGSGTQLSVL.

The chain carries TRBV7-2 and TRBJ1-1; 7 nucleotides line up with TRBD1. Germline CDR1 reads SGHTA; CDR2 reads FQGNSA. The CDR3 has 14 residues. The trim removed 3 bases at V and 10 bases at J, leaving 11 bases unmatched. This chain's CDR3 is CASSFRITGEGAFF. The CDR3 nucleotides read TGTGCCAGCAGCTTCCGCATTACAGGGGAAGGAGCTTTCTTT.

The V and J genes are TRBV6-1 and TRBJ2-7; 7 bases fit TRBD1. The CDR3 is 13 amino acids. Trimming removed 10 bases from V and 2 bases from J; junction bases left unmatched: 8. Germline V CDR1 and CDR2: MNHNS, SASEGT. The CDR3 coding sequence is TGTGCCACCCTCAGAAGGGGGCCCTACGAGCAGTACTTC. Protein product: CATLRRGPYEQYF.

This chain joins TRBV28 and TRBJ1-1; D is perhaps TRBD1 (5 bases). Germline-derived CDR1 and CDR2 are MDHEN and SYDVKM. Trimming took 5 bases from V and 8 from J, leaving 15 bases between them. The CDR3 is 13 amino acids. The CDR3 sequence is CASSGGAAGEAFF. The CDR3 nucleotides read TGTGCCAGCAGTGGAGGGGCCGCGGGGGAAGCTTTCTTT.

This clone was counted between two and nine times. The gene calls are TRBV7-9 and TRBJ1-2; no reliable D call. Germline CDR1 reads SEHNR; CDR2 reads FQNEAQ (reference sequence). The germline V and J ends were trimmed by 3 bases and 6 bases, with 11 bases remaining between them. The CDR3 totals 13 residues. CDR3 DNA: TGTGCCAGCAGCTTGGAGTTTCCTGATGGCTACACCTTC. Its translation is CASSLEFPDGYTF.

The chain employs TRBV21-1 and TRBJ2-1; the tabulated D call, TRBD2, remains unverified against the DNA. TRBV21-1 is shown as a pseudogene. The CDR3 is 17 residues long. The CDR3 loop reads CASSKVDKLAGRHEQFF. For the CDR3, the DNA is TGTGCCAGCAGCAAAGTCGACAAACTAGCGGGACGCCATGAGCAGTTCTTC.

The CDR3 region is CASSQDRTVVSYEQYF. In DNA, the CDR3 is TGCGCCAGCAGCCAAGATAGGACAGTCGTTTCCTACGAGCAGTACTTC. This chain joins TRBV4-3 and TRBJ2-7; TRBD1 is a possible D gene (6 bases). CDR1 is LGHNA and CDR2 is YSLEER in the germline V gene. Trimming shortened V by 0 bases and J by 1 base, and 13 bases separated the two germline ends. This CDR3 has 16 amino acids.

The chain links TRBV11-2 to TRBJ1-1; D not resolved. The ends were cut back, 1 base at V and 8 bases at J, with 11 bases in the middle. CDR1 is SGHAT, CDR2 FQNNGV, per germline. This CDR3 spans 13 amino acids. DNA of the CDR3: TGTGCCAGCAGCTTAGGCGTAAGATTAGAAGCTTTCTTT. This translates into CASSLGVRLEAFF.

This clone was seen a handful of times. This sequence joins TRBV29-1 and TRBJ2-6, with 7 bases aligning to TRBD2. Germline V gene sequence: CDR1 SQVTM, CDR2 ANQGSEA. V was clipped by 6 bases and J by 4 bases; unmatched bases: 6. This CDR3 has 14 amino acids. The CDR3 DNA sequence: TGCAGCGTCCAGGGAGGGACGGGGGCCAACGTCCTGACTTTC. This translates into CSVQGGTGANVLTF.

This clone was seen a handful of times. The chain employs TRBV19 and TRBJ1-1; TRBD1 aligns across 8 bases. The CDR3 has 15 residues. Per germline, CDR1 LNHDA and CDR2 SQIVND (reference sequence). V shed 4 bases and J 6 bases; nucleotides not matched to a gene: 10. The CDR3 loop reads CASSTGQGRLAEAFF. In DNA, the CDR3 is TGTGCCAGTAGTACTGGACAGGGACGATTAGCTGAAGCTTTCTTT.

The genes are TRBV5-1 and TRBJ2-5; TRBD2 aligns across 9 bases. V was pared by 1 base and J by 5 bases, with 15 bases of the junction left unmatched. CDR1 and CDR2 from the germline V gene are SGHRS and YFSETQ. There are 18 residues in the CDR3. The CDR3 sequence: CASSLLVRVSGSRETQYF. The CDR3 DNA reads TGCGCCAGCAGCTTGTTAGTGCGGGTTAGCGGGAGTCGGGAGACCCAGTACTTC.

The gene calls are TRBV28 and TRBJ2-7; 7 nucleotides match TRBD1. After removal of 3 bases from V and 3 bases from J, the junction contained 8 bases not matched to a gene. Germline loops: CDR1 MDHEN, CDR2 SYDVKM. The CDR3 length is 15 residues. CDR3 sequence (DNA): TGTGCCAGCAGTTTGTCCCCGGGACAGATCTACGAGCAGTACTTC. This gives the protein CASSLSPGQIYEQYF.